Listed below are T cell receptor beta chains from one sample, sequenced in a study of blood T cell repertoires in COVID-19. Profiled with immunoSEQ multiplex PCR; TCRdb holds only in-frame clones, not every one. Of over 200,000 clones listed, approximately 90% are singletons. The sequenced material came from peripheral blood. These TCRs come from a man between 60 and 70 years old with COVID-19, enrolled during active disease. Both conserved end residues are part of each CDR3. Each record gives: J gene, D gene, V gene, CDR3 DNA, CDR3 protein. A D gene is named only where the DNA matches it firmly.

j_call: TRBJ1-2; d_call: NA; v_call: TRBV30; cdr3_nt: TGTGCTCCTAGTCGGGGGATAAATAACTATGGCTACACCTTC; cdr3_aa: CAPSRGINNYGYTF
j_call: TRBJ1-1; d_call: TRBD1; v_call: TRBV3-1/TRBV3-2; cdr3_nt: TGTGCCAGCAGCGAGACAGGGCGACAGGCCGAAGCTTTCTTT; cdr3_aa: CASSETGRQAEAFF
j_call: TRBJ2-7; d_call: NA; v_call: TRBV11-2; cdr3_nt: TGTGCCAGCAGCTCACTACAGGGACGGAGAGCCGAGCAGTACTTC; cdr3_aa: CASSSLQGRRAEQYF
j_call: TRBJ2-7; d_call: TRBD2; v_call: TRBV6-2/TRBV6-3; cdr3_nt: TGTGCCAGCAGTCGTATTACTAGCGGGGTCTGGTACGAGCAGTACTTC; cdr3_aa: CASSRITSGVWYEQYF
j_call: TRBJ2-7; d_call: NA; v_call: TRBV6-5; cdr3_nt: TGTGCCAGCAGTTATCGGCGGGGGCGCGACGAGCAGTACTTC; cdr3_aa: CASSYRRGRDEQYF
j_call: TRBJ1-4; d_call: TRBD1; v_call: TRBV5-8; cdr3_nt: TGTGCCAGCAGCTACAGGGGCCCTGGGGAAAAACTGTTTTTT; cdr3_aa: CASSYRGPGEKLFF
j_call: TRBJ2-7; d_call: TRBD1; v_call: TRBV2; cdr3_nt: TGTGCCAGCATGGGGACAGGGGGCTCCTACGAGCAGTACTTC; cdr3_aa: CASMGTGGSYEQYF
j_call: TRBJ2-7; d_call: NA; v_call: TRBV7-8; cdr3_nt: TGTGCCAGCAGCTTAGCGCAGTCCAGCTACGAGCAGTACTTC; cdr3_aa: CASSLAQSSYEQYF
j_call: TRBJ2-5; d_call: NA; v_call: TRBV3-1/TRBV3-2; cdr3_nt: TGTGCCAGCGAGAACCCAGGGGAGCCCCAGTACTTC; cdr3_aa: CASENPGEPQYF
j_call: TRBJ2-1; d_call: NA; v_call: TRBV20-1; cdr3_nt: TGCAGTGCTAGTACCCCACCTAGCACCGGATACAATGAGCAGTTCTTC; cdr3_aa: CSASTPPSTGYNEQFF
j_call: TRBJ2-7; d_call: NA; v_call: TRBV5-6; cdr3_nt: TGTGCCAGCAGCTCCACCTACCTCTACGAGCAGTACTTC; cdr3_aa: CASSSTYLYEQYF
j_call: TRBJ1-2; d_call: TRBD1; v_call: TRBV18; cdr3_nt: TGTGCCAGCTCACCGGGACAGGGGCTTACTAACTATGGCTACACCTTC; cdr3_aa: CASSPGQGLTNYGYTF
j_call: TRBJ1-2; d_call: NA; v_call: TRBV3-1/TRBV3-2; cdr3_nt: TGTGCCAGCAGCCAAATCCGGAACTATGGCTACACCTTC; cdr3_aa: CASSQIRNYGYTF
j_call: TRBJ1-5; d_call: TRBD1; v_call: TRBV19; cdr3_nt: TGTGCCAGTACACGGGACAGGGGGGTCAATCAGCCCCAGCATTTT; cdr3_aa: CASTRDRGVNQPQHF
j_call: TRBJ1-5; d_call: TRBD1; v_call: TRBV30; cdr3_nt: TGTGCCTGGGCACAGGGGGCTGGTCAGCCCCAGCATTTT; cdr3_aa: CAWAQGAGQPQHF
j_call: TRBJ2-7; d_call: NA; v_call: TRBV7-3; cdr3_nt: TGTGCCAGCAGCTTAGAGAGACGAGGGATAGGCGAGCAGTACTTC; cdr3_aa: CASSLERRGIGEQYF
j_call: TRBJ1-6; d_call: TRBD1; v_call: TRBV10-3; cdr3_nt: TGTGCCATCAGTTCTCCGACAGGGAGCTCCTATAATTCACCCCTCCACTTT; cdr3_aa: CAISSPTGSSYNSPLHF
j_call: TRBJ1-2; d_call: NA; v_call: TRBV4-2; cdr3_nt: TGTGCCAGCAGCCGACCCGAGGCGGCCGCGGGCTACACCTTC; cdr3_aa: CASSRPEAAAGYTF
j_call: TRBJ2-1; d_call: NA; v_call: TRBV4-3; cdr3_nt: TGCGCCAGCAGCCAAGGAGGCAGCTACAATGAGCAGTTCTTC; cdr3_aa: CASSQGGSYNEQFF
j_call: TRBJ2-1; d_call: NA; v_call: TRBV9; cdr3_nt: TGTGCCAGCAGCGGATTCAGCAATGAGCAGTTCTTC; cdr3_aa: CASSGFSNEQFF